The 28 T cell receptor beta chains in this list originate from one sample, sequenced in a study of shared clonotypes between healthy human individuals. TCRdb keeps only in-frame clones here, not all; method: immunoSEQ multiplex PCR. The sample holds approximately 320,000 clones, around nine tenths seen once. Sequencing was done on a sample of memory CD8+ T cells sorted from blood. Regarding subset: CD45RO+ cells pooled with CCR7-negative TemRA cells. The receptors here all came from a man between 18 and 35 years old in good health.

This chain links TRBV27 with TRBJ2-7; 10 nucleotides agree with TRBD2. Germline V CDR1 and CDR2: MNHEY, SMNVEV (reference sequence). V lost 0 bases and J lost 3; bases outside the gene matches: 2. CDR3 length: 15 residues. The CDR3 DNA reads TGTGCCAGCAGTTTATCCCTAGCGGGGGTCTACGAGCAGTACTTC. Amino acids: CASSLSLAGVYEQYF.

The chain recombines TRBV6-1 with TRBJ2-7; D remains ambiguous. The CDR3 contains 15 residues. The germline CDR1 and CDR2 sequences are MNHNS and SASEGT. V was clipped by 6 bases and J by 3 bases, with 18 bases between them. CDR3 amino acids: CASRKGRTPGYEQYF. The CDR3 nucleotides read TGTGCCAGCAGGAAGGGTAGGACGCCCGGCTACGAGCAGTACTTC.

CDR3 in amino acids: CASSNTGTSGPNEQFF. The CDR3 DNA follows: TGTGCCAGCAGTAACACCGGGACTAGCGGGCCCAATGAGCAGTTCTTC. The V gene is TRBV27, the J gene TRBJ2-1, with TRBD2 identical over 12 bases. Germline CDR1 and CDR2: MNHEY and SMNVEV (reference sequence). J was trimmed by 6 bases and V by 5 bases; bases with no gene match: 8. CDR3 length: 16 residues.

The rearrangement links TRBV5-1 to TRBJ1-1; D not resolved. CDR3 length: 16 amino acids. Germline CDR1 and CDR2: SGHRS and YFSETQ. The V end lost 0 bases, the J end lost 1 base, and 13 bases lay between the germline ends. CDR3: CASSLDPPGWNTEAFF. The CDR3 region has the DNA TGCGCCAGCAGCTTGGATCCACCGGGGTGGAACACTGAAGCTTTCTTT. The full variable domain, its missing parts supplied by reference TRBV5-1 and TRBJ1-1, is KAGVTQTPRYLIKTRGQQVTLSCSPISGHRSVSWYQQTPGQGLQFLFEYFSETQRNKGNFPGRFSGRQFSNSRSEMNVSTLELGDSALYLCASSLDPPGWNTEAFFGQGTRLTVV.

In its sample, this clone was seen once. The J gene is TRBJ2-1, the V gene TRBV10-1; tentative D call: TRBD1 (6 bases). The CDR3 has 16 amino acids. The ends were cut back, 2 bases at V and 2 bases at J, with 13 bases in the middle. From germline, CDR1 is WNHNN and CDR2 SYGVQD (reference sequence). The CDR3 loop is CASSERWGPTYNEQFF. The CDR3 bases are TGCGCCAGCAGTGAGCGGTGGGGGCCCACCTACAATGAGCAGTTCTTC.

V gene TRBV27 combines with J gene TRBJ2-5, with no clear D. The CDR3 consists of 17 residues. Deletions cut 5 bases from V and 2 bases from J, with 21 bases between. Per the germline V gene, CDR1 is MNHEY and CDR2 is SMNVEV (reference sequence). The CDR3 loop reads CASSPQRGRKIQETQYF. CDR3 bases: TGTGCCAGCAGTCCCCAGCGTGGCCGCAAAATACAAGAGACCCAGTACTTC.

This CDR3 reads CSVVGRTIQETQYF. CDR3 sequence (DNA): TGCAGCGTTGTCGGCAGGACCATCCAAGAGACCCAGTACTTC. The chain has TRBV29-1 and TRBJ2-5; no firm D call. From germline, CDR1 is SQVTM and CDR2 ANQGSEA. V lost 4 bases to trimming and J lost 1 base, with 13 bases between them. This CDR3 has 14 amino acids.

There are a few counts of this clone. This rearrangement joins TRBV27 to TRBJ1-2, with D unclear. CDR1 is MNHEY, CDR2 SMNVEV, per germline (reference sequence). V lost 8 bases and J 2 bases, leaving 21 bases between the germline ends. The CDR3 covers 16 residues. As DNA, the CDR3 is TGTGCCAGCCGCCCCGGGTATGGGGAGGCGAACTATGGCTACACCTTC. Translated: CASRPGYGEANYGYTF.

This sequence joins TRBV6-1 and TRBJ1-1; the D gene is possibly TRBD1 (5 bases). The germline V and J ends were trimmed by 1 base and 2 bases, with 11 bases remaining between them. CDR3 size: 15 residues. Per the germline V gene, CDR1 is MNHNS and CDR2 is SASEGT. CDR3: CASSEDRGVNTEAFF. The CDR3 DNA is TGTGCCAGCAGTGAAGATAGGGGAGTCAACACTGAAGCTTTCTTT.

This chain joins TRBV6-5 and TRBJ2-1, with a possible D match to TRBD2 (5 bases). Germline assignment: CDR1 MNHEY and CDR2 SVGAGI. The CDR3 spans 14 residues. The V end was cut by 0 bases, the J end by 7 bases, with 10 bases between. In DNA form, the CDR3 reads TGTGCCAGCAGTTACTCGGAGGTGGGGAATGAGCAGTTCTTC. Protein sequence: CASSYSEVGNEQFF.

This clone was counted ten times or more. The rearrangement joins TRBV7-9 to TRBJ1-5; D might be TRBD1 (5 bases). CDR3 size: 15 residues. V was cut by 4 bases and J by 5 bases, with 15 bases left in between. CDR1 is SEHNR and CDR2 is FQNEAQ in the germline V gene (reference sequence). The CDR3 region is CASSSTAGGDQPQHF. In DNA, the CDR3 is TGTGCCAGCAGCTCTACTGCGGGGGGGGATCAGCCCCAGCATTTT.

V is TRBV2 and J is TRBJ1-1, with D perhaps matching TRBD1 (5 bases). This CDR3 spans 13 amino acids. CDR1 is SNHLY, CDR2 FYNNEI, per germline. The V gene lost 7 bases and the J gene lost 4 bases, with 13 bases spanning the gap. CDR3 bases: TGTGCCAGCATCGGCAGGGATCCCACTGAAGCTTTCTTT. This codes for CASIGRDPTEAFF.

The chain has TRBV11-2 and TRBJ2-7; D not certain. Trimming took off 4 bases at V and 0 bases at J, with 13 bases between the two ends. Germline V lookup: CDR1 SGHAT, CDR2 FQNNGV. This CDR3 is built from 15 residues. CDR3 DNA sequence: TGTGCCAGCAGCTATCAAACAATGAGCTCCTACGAGCAGTACTTC. Protein product: CASSYQTMSSYEQYF.

V and J are TRBV30 and TRBJ1-5, with 7 bases identical to TRBD1. CDR1 is GTSNPN, CDR2 SVGIG, per germline (reference sequence). This CDR3 contains 13 residues. J gave up 5 bases and V 2 bases, and 3 bases lay outside the gene matches. The CDR3 DNA is TGTGCCTGGAGTCTTCAGGGGGATCAGCCCCAGCATTTT. Protein sequence: CAWSLQGDQPQHF.

The rearrangement links TRBV27 to TRBJ2-7, with a possible D match to TRBD2 (5 bases). The CDR3 contains 14 residues. Germline V gives CDR1 MNHEY, CDR2 SMNVEV (reference sequence). V was cut by 7 bases and J by 6 bases, with 19 bases left in between. The CDR3 here is CASTPWAAGGEQYF. CDR3 DNA sequence: TGTGCCAGCACCCCCTGGGCCGCAGGAGGCGAGCAGTACTTC.

This chain uses TRBV7-9 with TRBJ2-2, with D maybe TRBD1 (6 bases). The V gene lost 5 bases and the J gene lost 5 bases, with 9 bases spanning the gap. CDR3 length: 13 amino acids. Per the germline V gene, CDR1 is SEHNR and CDR2 is FQNEAQ (reference sequence). The CDR3, as DNA: TGTGCCAGCAGCCCAGGGGAGACCGGGGAGCTGTTTTTT. As protein: CASSPGETGELFF. The full variable domain, rest sourced from reference TRBV7-9 and TRBJ2-2, is DTGVSQNPRHKITKRGQNVTFRCDPISEHNRLYWYRQTLGQGPEFLTYFQNEAQLEKSRLLSDRFSAERPKGSFSTLEIQRTEQGDSAMYLCASSPGETGELFFGEGSRLTVL.

J is TRBJ2-1 and V is TRBV9; D unresolved. CDR1 and CDR2 (germline): SGDLS, YYNGEE. The V gene lost 7 bases and the J gene lost 8 bases, with 10 bases spanning the gap. This CDR3 comprises 11 residues. The CDR3 is CASGRQDEQFF. Written as DNA, the CDR3 is TGTGCCAGCGGCCGCCAGGATGAGCAGTTCTTC.

This clone was detected once. The genes are TRBV11-2 and TRBJ2-1; TRBD2 matches 10 bases. The germline CDR1 and CDR2 sequences are SGHAT and FQNNGV. V was pared by 4 bases and J by 7 bases, with 10 bases of the junction left unmatched. This CDR3 has 16 amino acids. The CDR3 spells CASSSKLAGLENEQFF. CDR3 nucleotides: TGTGCCAGCAGCTCCAAACTAGCGGGATTGGAAAATGAGCAGTTCTTC.

The chain carries TRBV5-6 and TRBJ1-2; the D is unclear. Trimming pared 4 bases from V and 4 bases from J, leaving 5 bases between. In germline, CDR1 is SGHDT, CDR2 YYEEEE. CDR3 size: 11 residues. CDR3 in amino acids: CASSRGYGYTF. CDR3 sequence (DNA): TGTGCCAGCAGCCGGGGCTATGGCTACACCTTC.

About this clone itself: A read error may produce the germline difference seen at one junction end. The gene calls are TRBV11-2 and TRBJ1-1, with D perhaps matching TRBD1 (5 bases). Germline CDR1 and CDR2: SGHAT and FQNNGV. This CDR3 comprises 11 residues. CDR3 amino acids: CASSLDREAFF. The CDR3 DNA is TGTGCCAGCAGCCTAGACAGAGAAGCTTTCTTT.

The sample holds one count of this clone. The gene calls are TRBV30 and TRBJ2-1; tentatively, D is TRBD1 or TRBD2 (5 bases each). Trimming left V 2 bases short and J 5 bases short, with 13 bases between. Germline loops: CDR1 GTSNPN, CDR2 SVGIG (reference sequence). The CDR3 has 14 residues. CDR3: CAWSLDSGHNEQFF. The DNA for the CDR3 is TGTGCCTGGAGTTTGGATTCGGGGCACAATGAGCAGTTCTTC.

The chain is built from TRBV30 and TRBJ2-5; tentative D call: TRBD1 (6 bases). Trimming removed 1 base at V and 8 bases at J, with 17 bases between. The CDR3 loop spans 14 amino acids. Looked up from germline, CDR1 is GTSNPN and CDR2 is SVGIG (reference sequence). CDR3 loop: CAWSGSGARATQYF. The CDR3 DNA reads as TGTGCCTGGAGTGGTTCAGGGGCCCGGGCAACCCAGTACTTC.

This clone occurred a few times. The J gene is TRBJ2-2, the V gene TRBV4-2; maybe TRBD1 (7 bases). V dropped 4 bases and J dropped 3 bases, with 12 bases sitting between them. Per the germline V gene, CDR1 is LGHNA and CDR2 is YNFKEQ. This CDR3 spans 15 amino acids. DNA of the CDR3: TGTGCCAGCAGCCCCGCAGGGGGGCACACCGGGGAGCTGTTTTTT. It specifies CASSPAGGHTGELFF.

J is TRBJ2-7 and V is TRBV7-9; TRBD1 might be the D (6 bases). CDR1 is SEHNR and CDR2 is FQNEAQ in the germline V gene (reference sequence). The CDR3 runs 15 residues. Trimming cost V 5 bases and J 1 base, with 15 bases left between them. CDR3 protein: CASSRIPGASYEQYF. As DNA, the CDR3 is TGTGCCAGCAGCCGGATCCCAGGGGCTTCCTACGAGCAGTACTTC.

This chain links TRBV6-5 with TRBJ2-7; D is undetermined. The germline CDR1 and CDR2 sequences are MNHEY and SVGAGI. V was pared by 0 bases and J by 0 bases, with 12 bases between. The CDR3 has 16 residues. CDR3 sequence reads: CASSYSIGLTSYEQYF. CDR3 nucleotides: TGTGCCAGCAGTTACTCGATCGGTCTTACCTCCTACGAGCAGTACTTC.

The chain carries TRBV5-5 and TRBJ2-1, with a weak D call TRBD2 (5 bases). This CDR3 has 15 residues. The germline gives CDR1 SGHKS, CDR2 YYEKEE (reference sequence). Trimming left V 5 bases short and J 1 base short, with 13 bases between. CDR3 DNA: TGTGCCAGCAGAATGCCGGCGGGTTCCTACAATGAGCAGTTCTTC. This gives the protein CASRMPAGSYNEQFF.

CDR3 protein: CASSTQGYNQPQHF. As DNA, the CDR3 is TGTGCCAGCAGTACGCAGGGCTATAATCAGCCCCAGCATTTT. The J gene is TRBJ1-5, the V gene TRBV27, with D maybe TRBD1 (5 bases). V lost 5 bases and J lost 4, with 12 bases in between. The CDR3 is made up of 14 amino acids. Looked up from germline, CDR1 is MNHEY and CDR2 is SMNVEV (reference sequence).

CDR3 in DNA: TGTGCCTGGACTGCCGGGACTGGCGACTACGAGCAGTACTTC. Translating it yields CAWTAGTGDYEQYF. The rearrangement uses TRBV30 and TRBJ2-7; D possibly corresponds to TRBD2 (6 bases). The ends were cut back, 4 bases at V and 3 bases at J, with 16 bases in the middle. There are 14 residues in the CDR3. Germline V lookup: CDR1 GTSNPN, CDR2 SVGIG (reference sequence).